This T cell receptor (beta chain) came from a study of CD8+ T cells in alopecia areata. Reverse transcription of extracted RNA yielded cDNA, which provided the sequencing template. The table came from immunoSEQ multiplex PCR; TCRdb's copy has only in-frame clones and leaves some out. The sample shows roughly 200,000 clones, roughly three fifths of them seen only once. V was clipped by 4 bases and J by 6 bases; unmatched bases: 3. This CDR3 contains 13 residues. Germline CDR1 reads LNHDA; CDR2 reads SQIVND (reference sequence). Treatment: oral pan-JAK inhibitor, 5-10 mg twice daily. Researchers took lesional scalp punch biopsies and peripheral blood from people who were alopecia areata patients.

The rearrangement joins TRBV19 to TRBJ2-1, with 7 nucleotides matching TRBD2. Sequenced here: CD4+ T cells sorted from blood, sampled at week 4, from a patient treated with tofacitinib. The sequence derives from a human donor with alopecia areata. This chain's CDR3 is CASSTGLTNEQFF. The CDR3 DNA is TGTGCCAGTAGTACGGGACTAACCAATGAGCAGTTCTTC. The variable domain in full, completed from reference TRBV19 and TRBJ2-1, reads DGGITQSPKYLFRKEGQNVTLSCEQNLNHDAMYWYRQDPGQGLRLIYYSQIVNDFQKGDIAEGYSVSREKKESFPLTVTSAQKNPTAFYLCASSTGLTNEQFFGPGTRLTVL.